This T cell receptor (beta chain) was identified in a study of human T cells and chemical hapten exposure. The wider study: The study sensitized with 2% DPC on an approximately 2 cm by approximately 2 cm patch of upper inner arm skin.

Original methodology: Per sample, the median was approximately 100,000 TCRs, with values from approximately 25,000 to 650,000. TCRdb used MiXCR to reprocess the RACE reads, holding one entry per CDR3 protein. TCRdb's processing, not the authors' own work, is the source of the V and J calls. The table shows some 70,000 distinct CDR3 sequences, with roughly 9.7% occurring only once. Time point in this sample: pre-sensitization, week 0. Treatment specified: therapeutic diphenylcyclopropenone sensitization with weekly scalp DPC. Staff drew blood before applying each patch test. Researchers extracted total RNA from unfractionated whole blood. The CDR3 runs to 16 residues. The ends lost 7 bases at V and 0 bases at J; junction bases unmatched: 9. This clonotype has a count of ten or more.

This rearrangement joins TRBV12-3 or TRBV12-4 to TRBJ2-1; 7 bases fit TRBD1. This receptor was identified in a woman aged 45-65 years with alopecia areata. Some clones in this sample may be carry-over from other donors' samples. The sequences come from whole blood, collected in connection with sensitization to the hapten diphenylcyclopropenone (DPC). CDR3 amino acids: CASKRQGSSSYNEQFF. As DNA, the CDR3 is TGTGCCAGCAAACGACAGGGCTCATCCTCCTACAATGAGCAGTTCTTC.